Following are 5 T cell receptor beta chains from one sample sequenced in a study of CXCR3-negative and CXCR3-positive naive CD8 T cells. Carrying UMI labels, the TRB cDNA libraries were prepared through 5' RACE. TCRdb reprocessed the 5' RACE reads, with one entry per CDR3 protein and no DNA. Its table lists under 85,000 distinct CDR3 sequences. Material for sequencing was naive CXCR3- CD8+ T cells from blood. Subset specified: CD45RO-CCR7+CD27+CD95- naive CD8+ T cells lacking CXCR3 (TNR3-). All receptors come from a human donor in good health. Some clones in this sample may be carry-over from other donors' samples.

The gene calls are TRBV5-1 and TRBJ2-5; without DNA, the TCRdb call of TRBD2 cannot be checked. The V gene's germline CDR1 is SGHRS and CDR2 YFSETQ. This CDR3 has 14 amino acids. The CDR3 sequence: CASRRRDRGETQYF.

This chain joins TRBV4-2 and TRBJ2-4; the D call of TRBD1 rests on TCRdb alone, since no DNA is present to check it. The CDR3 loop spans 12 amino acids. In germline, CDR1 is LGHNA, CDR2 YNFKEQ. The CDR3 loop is CASSQGGNIQYF.

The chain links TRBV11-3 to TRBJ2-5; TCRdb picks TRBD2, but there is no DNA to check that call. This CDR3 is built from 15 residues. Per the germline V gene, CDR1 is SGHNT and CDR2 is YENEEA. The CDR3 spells CASSPRDGPFETQYF.

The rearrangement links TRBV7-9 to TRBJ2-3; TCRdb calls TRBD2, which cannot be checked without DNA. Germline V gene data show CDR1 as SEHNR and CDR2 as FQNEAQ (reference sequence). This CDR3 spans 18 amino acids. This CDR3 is CASSILLVLYQDTDTQYF.

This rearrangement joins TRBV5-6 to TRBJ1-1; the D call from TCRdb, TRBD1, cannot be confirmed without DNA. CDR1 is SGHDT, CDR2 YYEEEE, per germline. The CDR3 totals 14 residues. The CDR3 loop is CASSTGTGNTEAFF.